This TCR beta chain comes out of a study of CD4 T cells in relation to SARS-CoV-2 and coronaviruses. A note on this clone: Its specificity is unknown.

The repertoire was sequenced with immunoSEQ multiplex PCR; TCRdb's copy has only in-frame clones and lacks some. The sample gives about 21,000 clones, under 80% of which show up once; 15% to 20% is in the top ten. Germline CDR1 and CDR2: MNHEY and SVGAGI. CDR3 size: 15 residues. V gave up 6 bases and J gave up 0 bases, with 12 bases separating them. CD4+ T cells from unexposed donors were obtained before the COVID-19 pandemic (2011-2018). Isolation of CD4+ T cells took place after about 9 days in culture. As cell numbers allowed, unexposed-donor CD4+ T cells faced SARS-CoV-2 S/N and four cold-coronavirus spikes. On days 3 and 7, cultures got half fresh IL-2 medium.

This sequence originates from a human donor in good health. Sequenced: CD4+ T cells from PBMCs, cultured in vitro. The chain is built from TRBV6-5 and TRBJ1-5; D gene unclear. CDR3 coding DNA: TGTGCCAGCAGCCGCGAATGGAATAGCAATCAGCCCCAGCATTTT. Encoded protein: CASSREWNSNQPQHF.